The entry below describes one TCR beta chain. Its target is not known. The germline CDR1 and CDR2 sequences are SGHNT and YENEEA. The CDR3 loop spans 15 amino acids. Trimming stripped 5 bases from V and 3 bases from J, with 16 bases between. This record belongs to a study of pediatric ulcerative colitis. Study-level background: Most patients had pancolitis, and two had left-sided colitis.

The rectum was sampled with one to two pinch biopsies at colonoscopy. Study results and caveats: A couple of patients had blood samples with substantially reduced template counts. Repertoires came from total lymphocyte DNA, so rare subsets like regulatory T cells may be missed.

The survey-level immunoSEQ assay was used. Only in-frame clones appear in the TCRdb table, and some are missing; sequencing was by immunoSEQ multiplex PCR. The table includes about 36,000 clones, about three quarters detected once. The receptor was derived from a boy younger than 18 with moderate ulcerative colitis. The V and J genes are TRBV11-3 and TRBJ1-1, with D unresolved. Sequenced input: gut tissue. CDR3 sequence reads: CASSPQRGADTEAFF. The CDR3 DNA is TGTGCCAGCAGCCCCCAACGGGGTGCGGACACTGAAGCTTTCTTT.